The 30 T cell receptor beta chains below all came from one sample that was sequenced in a study of cytomegalovirus exposure and HLA in healthy donors. The PCR employed 60 Vbeta primers together with 13 Jbeta primers. TCRdb's table, derived via immunoSEQ multiplex PCR, lists solely in-frame clones and lacks some. Seen here are 50,000 or so clones, roughly four fifths observed once, and the top ten hold less than 3%. The sequenced sample was PBMCs. Every receptor here comes from a woman aged 40-49 years in good health and CMV-seropositive.

The genes are TRBV19 and TRBJ2-1; D remains ambiguous. The CDR3 is 12 amino acids. CDR1 is LNHDA and CDR2 is SQIVND in the germline V gene (reference sequence). The germline V and J ends were trimmed by 3 bases and 9 bases, with 9 bases remaining between them. CDR3 sequence (DNA): TGTGCCAGTAGTATCCTGACGGGTGAGCAGTTCTTC. It codes for CASSILTGEQFF.

The chain links TRBV5-1 to TRBJ1-2, with TRBD1 matching over 9 bases. CDR1 and CDR2 from the germline V gene are SGHRS and YFSETQ. CDR3 length: 15 amino acids. J lost 8 bases, V lost 3 bases, and 11 bases had no gene match. The DNA of the CDR3 is TGCGCCAGCAGCTCCTCAACCGGGACAGGGAAGGGCTACACCTTC. Translation: CASSSSTGTGKGYTF.

The CDR3 DNA reads as TGTGCCATTGCGACTAGCGGGGCAGTCGAGCAGTACTTC. Protein sequence: CAIATSGAVEQYF. This sequence joins TRBV10-3 and TRBJ2-7; 11 bases are shared with TRBD2. The germline V gene has CDR1 ENHRY and CDR2 SYGVKD. The CDR3 has 13 residues. Losses at the gene ends were 9 bases for V and 6 bases for J; bases not matched to a gene: 7.

The chain has TRBV19 and TRBJ2-7; no definite D call. Trimming left V 0 bases short and J 3 bases short, with 6 bases between. CDR1 and CDR2 (germline): LNHDA, SQIVND (reference sequence). CDR3 length: 13 amino acids. In nucleotides, the CDR3 is TGTGCCAGTAGTATAGAGGGCAGCTACGAGCAGTACTTC. Amino acid sequence: CASSIEGSYEQYF.

The rearrangement links TRBV5-1 to TRBJ2-6; TRBD1 matches at 8 bases. The CDR3 length is 18 residues. Losses at the gene ends were 2 bases for V and 0 bases for J; bases not matched to a gene: 7. Per germline, CDR1 SGHRS and CDR2 YFSETQ. The CDR3: CASSLTGTGISGANVLTF. The CDR3 DNA reads TGCGCCAGCAGCTTAACCGGGACAGGAATCTCTGGGGCCAACGTCCTGACTTTC.

The chain couples TRBV27 to TRBJ1-2; TRBD1 aligns across 7 bases. V lost 5 bases to trimming and J lost 4 bases; unmatched junction nucleotides: 7. Germline CDR1 is MNHEY and CDR2 is SMNVEV (reference sequence). This CDR3 has 14 residues. The CDR3 region has the DNA TGTGCCAGCAGTCCCGCAGGGGGTGTCTATGGCTACACCTTC. Residues: CASSPAGGVYGYTF.

This rearrangement joins TRBV2 to TRBJ1-5; the D gene is possibly TRBD1 (6 bases). The V gene lost 6 bases and the J gene lost 4 bases, with 13 bases spanning the gap. This CDR3 is built from 14 residues. Germline V gives CDR1 SNHLY, CDR2 FYNNEI. The CDR3 is CASRGTGLNQPQHF. CDR3 bases: TGTGCCAGCAGGGGAACAGGGCTTAATCAGCCCCAGCATTTT.

In this sample, this clone turned up once. The V and J genes are TRBV10-2 and TRBJ1-5; 8 bases agree with TRBD1. The germline CDR1 and CDR2 sequences are WSHSY and SAAADI. J gave up 2 bases and V 3 bases, and 3 bases lay outside the gene matches. The CDR3 spans 15 residues. The CDR3 sequence is CASSDLTGGNQPQHF. In DNA form, the CDR3 reads TGCGCCAGCAGTGATCTGACAGGGGGCAATCAGCCCCAGCATTTT.

The chain employs TRBV19 and TRBJ2-7, with D uncertain. There are 14 residues in the CDR3. Trimming cost V 0 bases and J 2 bases, with 8 bases left between them. Germline V gene sequence: CDR1 LNHDA, CDR2 SQIVND (reference sequence). CDR3 sequence (DNA): TGTGCCAGTAGTATAGATCACAGCACCTACGAGCAGTACTTC. As protein: CASSIDHSTYEQYF.

This clone appeared once. The rearrangement joins TRBV5-6 to TRBJ2-5; a possible D gene is TRBD1 (6 bases). The V gene's germline CDR1 is SGHDT and CDR2 YYEEEE. V was clipped by 1 base and J by 3 bases, with 10 bases between them. CDR3 length equals 14 residues. Here the CDR3 reads CASSLRGTKETQYF. CDR3 coding DNA: TGTGCCAGCAGCTTGCGAGGGACAAAAGAGACCCAGTACTTC. Full variable domain (outside the CDR3, taken from reference TRBV5-6 and TRBJ2-5): DAGVTQSPTHLIKTRGQQVTLRCSPKSGHDTVSWYQQALGQGPQFIFQYYEEEERQRGNFPDRFSGHQFPNYSSELNVNALLLGDSALYLCASSLRGTKETQYFGPGTRLLVL.

The chain has TRBV19 and TRBJ1-1, with D possibly matching TRBD1 (5 bases). Germline CDR1 reads LNHDA; CDR2 reads SQIVND (reference sequence). Trimming took 4 bases from V and 4 from J, leaving 13 bases between them. The CDR3 consists of 14 residues. The CDR3 DNA reads as TGTGCCAGTAGTAAAGCCCTAACAGGCACTGAAGCTTTCTTT. Residues: CASSKALTGTEAFF.

The genes are TRBV19 and TRBJ2-3; D is possibly TRBD2 (6 bases). This CDR3 is built from 13 residues. V gave up 10 bases and J gave up 0 bases, with 11 bases separating them. CDR1 is LNHDA and CDR2 is SQIVND in the germline V gene (reference sequence). For the CDR3, the DNA is TGTGCCACCGGCGGGGAAAGCACAGATACGCAGTATTTT. Its translation is CATGGESTDTQYF.

Concerning this clone itself: An end of the junction differs from the germline gene, which may be a read error. The chain carries TRBV7-2 and TRBJ2-5, with TRBD2 identical over 11 bases. Germline-derived CDR1 and CDR2 are SGHTA and FQGNSA. The CDR3 sequence is 15 residues long. The CDR3 DNA sequence: TGTGCCAGCAGATTAGCGGGGGGGCCCCAAGAGACCCAGTACTTC. Amino acids: CASRLAGGPQETQYF.

This clone occurred a few times. The chain uses TRBV27 and TRBJ1-2, with D tentatively TRBD1 (5 bases). Germline V gives CDR1 MNHEY, CDR2 SMNVEV (reference sequence). The germline V and J ends were trimmed by 4 bases and 1 base, with 7 bases remaining between them. There are 13 residues in the CDR3. The CDR3 coding sequence is TGTGCCAGCAGTTCGCAGGGTAACTATGGCTACACCTTC. Translating gives CASSSQGNYGYTF.

The V call is TRBV6-1, the J call TRBJ1-2; 7 positions match TRBD1. Germline-derived CDR1 and CDR2 are MNHNS and SASEGT. J was trimmed by 0 bases and V by 7 bases; bases with no gene match: 5. The CDR3 spans 14 residues. CDR3 DNA sequence: TGTGCCAGCATCCGGACAGGCACTAACTATGGCTACACCTTC. Amino acid sequence: CASIRTGTNYGYTF.

The CDR3 sequence is CASSECPSWERCDSPLHF. In nucleotides, the CDR3 is TGTGCCAGCAGCGAATGCCCCTCCTGGGAGCGGTGCGATTCACCCCTCCACTTT. The J gene is TRBJ1-6, the V gene TRBV21-1. TRBV21-1 is given as a pseudogene. The CDR3 is 18 amino acids.

CDR3 sequence (DNA): TGTGCCAGCAGCTTAGGGGACAGCAATGAGCAGTTCTTC. Amino acid sequence: CASSLGDSNEQFF. J is TRBJ2-1 and V is TRBV7-9, with 7 bases matching TRBD1. Germline trimming cut 1 base from V and 6 bases from J; bases unmatched to any gene: 0. Germline lookup yields CDR1 SEHNR and CDR2 FQNEAQ (reference sequence). The CDR3 runs to 13 residues.

The chain couples TRBV6-5 to TRBJ2-7; possible D gene TRBD2, 5 bases. This CDR3 has 13 amino acids. Germline CDR1 and CDR2: MNHEY and SVGAGI. The V gene lost 10 bases and the J gene lost 3 bases, with 16 bases spanning the gap. The CDR3 coding sequence is TGTGCCACTGCGGGTGCTGCCAGCTACGAGCAGTACTTC. Protein: CATAGAASYEQYF.

The chain uses TRBV6-5 and TRBJ1-6; no clear D gene. V lost 2 bases and J lost 7, with 6 bases in between. The CDR3 extends over 13 amino acids. Germline CDR1 reads MNHEY; CDR2 reads SVGAGI. CDR3 protein: CASSYLRNSPLHF. The CDR3 coding sequence is TGTGCCAGCAGTTACCTAAGAAATTCACCCCTCCACTTT.

As regards this clone: One junction end does not reproduce the germline sequence, and a read error may be involved. The chain carries TRBV2 and TRBJ1-2; 7 bases agree with TRBD1. This CDR3 is built from 15 residues. Germline V gene lookup returns CDR1 SNHLY and CDR2 FYNNEI. Here the CDR3 reads CASSEGGAGNYGYTF. CDR3 coding DNA: TGTGCCAGCAGCGAAGGGGGCGCGGGGAACTATGGCTACACCTTC.

V and J are TRBV7-9 and TRBJ1-6; 7 bases are shared with TRBD1. The CDR3 consists of 18 residues. Germline CDR1 and CDR2: SEHNR and FQNEAQ (reference sequence). After removal of 2 bases from V and 7 bases from J, the junction contained 14 bases not matched to a gene. The CDR3 loop reads CASSLMKYRTGQNSPLHF. For the CDR3, the DNA is TGTGCCAGCAGCTTAATGAAGTATAGGACAGGTCAAAATTCACCCCTCCACTTT. Filled out from reference TRBV7-9 and TRBJ1-6, the complete variable domain reads DTGVSQNPRHKITKRGQNVTFRCDPISEHNRLYWYRQTLGQGPEFLTYFQNEAQLEKSRLLSDRFSAERPKGSFSTLEIQRTEQGDSAMYLCASSLMKYRTGQNSPLHFGNGTRLTVT.

V is TRBV19 and J is TRBJ2-3, with a tentative D call TRBD2 (6 bases). Germline CDR1 is LNHDA and CDR2 is SQIVND (reference sequence). Trimming pared 6 bases from V and 3 bases from J, leaving 13 bases between. This CDR3 has 14 amino acids. DNA of the CDR3: TGTGCCAGTAGAGCGACTAGTGGGACAGATACGCAGTATTTT. Amino acid sequence: CASRATSGTDTQYF.

This chain joins TRBV30 and TRBJ2-7; 7 positions match TRBD1. Germline V gene sequence: CDR1 GTSNPN, CDR2 SVGIG (reference sequence). The junction had 10 bases not matched to a gene; V was cut back by 2 bases and J by 3 bases. There are 15 residues in the CDR3. Here the CDR3 DNA reads TGTGCCTGGAGTCCCCCGGGACAGAGCCTCTACGAGCAGTACTTC. Translating it yields CAWSPPGQSLYEQYF.

This chain joins TRBV10-3 and TRBJ1-1, with a weak D call TRBD1 (5 bases). Trimming left V 6 bases short and J 1 base short, with 12 bases between. Germline CDR1 reads ENHRY; CDR2 reads SYGVKD. This CDR3 is 14 amino acids long. The CDR3, as DNA: TGTGCCATCAGCGGGGGACGGGGGAACACTGAAGCTTTCTTT. It specifies CAISGGRGNTEAFF.

This chain connects TRBV5-1 to TRBJ2-7; no definite D call. CDR1 is SGHRS and CDR2 is YFSETQ in the germline V gene. The CDR3 extends over 14 amino acids. V lost 5 bases, J lost 3 bases, and 15 bases lay in between. The CDR3 sequence is CASSLPGRYYEQYF. The DNA of the CDR3 is TGCGCCAGCAGTCTTCCAGGCCGATACTACGAGCAGTACTTC.

The V gene is TRBV5-1, the J gene TRBJ2-5, with a weak D call TRBD1 (6 bases). Germline CDR1 and CDR2: SGHRS and YFSETQ. There are 16 residues in the CDR3. Trimming left V 4 bases short and J 3 bases short, with 19 bases between. Written as DNA, the CDR3 is TGCGCCAGCAGCCCCCTACCAACGGACAGAAAAGAGACCCAGTACTTC. It is translated as CASSPLPTDRKETQYF. The whole variable domain, filled in from reference TRBV5-1 and TRBJ2-5, reads KAGVTQTPRYLIKTRGQQVTLSCSPISGHRSVSWYQQTPGQGLQFLFEYFSETQRNKGNFPGRFSGRQFSNSRSEMNVSTLELGDSALYLCASSPLPTDRKETQYFGPGTRLLVL.

The gene calls are TRBV5-6 and TRBJ2-5; D unresolved. V was shortened by 4 bases and J by 5 bases, with 9 bases between the two germline ends. The germline gives CDR1 SGHDT, CDR2 YYEEEE. This CDR3 is 12 amino acids long. CDR3 sequence: CASSQAIETQYF. CDR3 bases: TGTGCCAGCAGCCAGGCTATCGAGACCCAGTACTTC.

This chain uses TRBV10-3 with TRBJ2-7; D perhaps matches TRBD2 (5 bases). Deletions cut 8 bases from V and 2 bases from J, with 13 bases between. Per the germline V gene, CDR1 is ENHRY and CDR2 is SYGVKD. There are 13 residues in the CDR3. The CDR3 sequence: CAILSGLTYEQYF. CDR3 sequence (DNA): TGTGCCATCCTCAGCGGCCTCACCTACGAGCAGTACTTC.

This clone was recorded a few times. The genes are TRBV29-1 and TRBJ2-1, with 7 bases fitting TRBD1. This CDR3 has 12 amino acids. The J segment lost 9 bases and the V segment lost 6 bases, leaving 8 bases of the junction unmatched. Germline lookup yields CDR1 SQVTM and CDR2 ANQGSEA. Written as DNA, the CDR3 is TGCAGCGTGGAACAGGGGAGTGGTGAGCAGTTCTTC. Protein: CSVEQGSGEQFF.

The chain has TRBV5-4 and TRBJ1-2; 8 positions match TRBD1. Germline values: CDR1 SGHNT, CDR2 YYREEE (reference sequence). The V and J ends lost 6 bases and 8 bases, in that order; junction bases with no gene match: 12. The CDR3 has 14 residues. The CDR3 bases are TGTGCCAGCACCCCCACAGGGGGGTATTTCGGCTACACCTTC. It yields the protein CASTPTGGYFGYTF.